Listed below are T cell receptor beta chains from one sample, sequenced in a study of shared T cell receptors in the human thymus. The table came from immunoSEQ multiplex PCR; TCRdb's copy has only in-frame clones and leaves some out. The data show hundreds of thousands of clones, 80% to 90% seen once. These data were also reused for a study on human thymus T cells.

The sample comprised thymocytes. These receptors all stem from a boy under three years old with a congenital heart defect. CDR3s include the opening cysteine and the closing phenylalanine or tryptophan. The D gene is left open where the match is weak. Some rows have no size entry. The others give once, few or many, or a class for an expanded clone.

cdr3_length clone_size j_call d_call v_call cdr3_aa cdr3_nt
15 few TRBJ1-3 NA TRBV28 CASSFGVRPGNTIYF TGTGCCAGCAGTTTCGGGGTAAGACCTGGAAACACCATATATTTT
13 NA TRBJ1-4 NA TRBV6-5 CARRTATNEKLFF TGTGCCAGGCGGACAGCAACTAATGAAAAACTGTTTTTT
16 NA TRBJ2-1 TRBD2 TRBV10-3 CAIRGALAGGPNEQFF TGTGCCATCAGGGGGGCCTTAGCGGGAGGCCCCAATGAGCAGTTCTTC
18 NA TRBJ2-7 TRBD1 TRBV4-3 CASSQKEWGTGFGHEQYF TGCGCCAGCAGCCAAAAAGAGTGGGGGACAGGGTTTGGACACGAGCAGTACTTC
12 NA TRBJ1-2 NA TRBV28 CASSKQGLGYTF TGTGCCAGCAGTAAACAGGGTCTCGGCTACACCTTC
15 NA TRBJ2-1 TRBD2 TRBV6-5 CASSYGLAGMGEQFF TGTGCCAGCAGTTACGGACTAGCGGGAATGGGTGAGCAGTTCTTC
14 NA TRBJ1-5 NA TRBV28 CASSLFYPPDSQHF TGTGCCAGCAGTTTATTTTACCCTCCGGACTCCCAGCATTTT
17 NA TRBJ2-2 TRBD1 TRBV7-9 CASSFVYETGDTGELFF TGTGCCAGCAGCTTTGTTTATGAGACAGGGGACACCGGGGAGCTGTTTTTT
15 once TRBJ1-1 TRBD1 TRBV7-9 CASSPRQGMNTEAFF TGTGCCAGCAGCCCCCGACAGGGGATGAACACTGAAGCTTTCTTT
14 NA TRBJ1-6 NA TRBV6-6 CASSPGTYNSPLHF TGTGCCAGCAGTCCAGGGACCTATAATTCACCCCTCCACTTT
11 NA TRBJ2-5 NA TRBV14 CASSQLGTQYF TGTGCCAGCAGCCAACTAGGGACCCAGTACTTC
18 NA TRBJ2-2 TRBD2 TRBV4-2 CASSQDPDSGGNTGELFF TGTGCCAGCAGCCAAGATCCCGATAGCGGGGGGAACACCGGGGAGCTGTTTTTT
14 once TRBJ1-3 NA TRBV27 CASSRRQGGNTIYF TGTGCCAGCAGCCGTAGGCAGGGTGGCAACACCATATATTTT
15 NA TRBJ2-7 NA TRBV5-6 CASTRDSNRSYEQYF TGTGCCAGTACCCGAGACAGTAACCGGTCCTACGAGCAGTACTTC
14 once TRBJ2-1 TRBD2 TRBV10-3 CAIGGGAAHNEQFF TGTGCCATCGGGGGGGGTGCCGCCCACAATGAGCAGTTCTTC
12 once TRBJ2-7 NA TRBV10-3 CAISEALYEQYF TGTGCCATCAGTGAGGCCCTATACGAGCAGTACTTC
16 NA TRBJ2-2 TRBD2 TRBV5-1 CASSTDGLAASGELFF TGCGCCAGCAGCACGGACGGACTAGCGGCGAGCGGGGAGCTGTTTTTT
14 NA TRBJ2-2 NA TRBV5-1 CASSFGQYTGELFF TGCGCCAGCAGCTTCGGACAGTACACCGGGGAGCTGTTTTTT
16 NA TRBJ1-2 NA TRBV4-2 CASSQERGLRVYGYTF TGTGCCAGCAGCCAAGAGCGGGGTTTAAGGGTCTATGGCTACACCTTC
12 NA TRBJ1-1 TRBD1 TRBV29-1 CSATGENTEAFF TGCAGCGCGACAGGGGAGAACACTGAAGCTTTCTTT
19 NA TRBJ2-6 TRBD1 TRBV4-3 CASSPKTPPGTAGANVLTF TGCGCCAGCAGCCCTAAGACCCCCCCTGGGACAGCGGGGGCCAACGTCCTGACTTTC
18 NA TRBJ2-7 TRBD2 TRBV30 CAWSVREFSGSTAYEQYF TGTGCCTGGAGTGTACGGGAATTTAGCGGGAGCACAGCCTACGAGCAGTACTTC
14 NA TRBJ1-5 TRBD1 TRBV6-6 CASQGQGSPQPQHF TGTGCCAGCCAGGGACAGGGGTCCCCTCAGCCCCAGCATTTT
18 once TRBJ1-1 NA TRBV28 CASSLYLGADSPEPEAFF TGTGCCAGCAGTTTATATCTGGGGGCCGACAGCCCCGAGCCCGAAGCTTTCTTT
13 NA TRBJ1-2 TRBD1 TRBV27 CASRAGGNYGYTF TGTGCCAGCCGGGCAGGGGGCAACTATGGCTACACCTTC
16 NA TRBJ2-1 TRBD2 TRBV4-1 CASSHVEGGNYNEQFF TGCGCCAGCAGCCACGTGGAGGGAGGGAACTACAATGAGCAGTTCTTC
17 NA TRBJ2-1 TRBD2 TRBV28 CASSLTLLAGAFDEQFF TGTGCCAGCAGTCTTACACTCCTAGCGGGAGCCTTCGATGAGCAGTTCTTC
15 NA TRBJ2-1 NA TRBV4-3 CASSQVDSRNNEQFF TGCGCCAGCAGCCAAGTAGACTCGCGGAACAATGAGCAGTTCTTC
16 NA TRBJ2-7 TRBD1 TRBV7-2 CASSLARTDRGLGQYF TGTGCCAGCAGCTTAGCCCGAACGGACAGGGGGCTCGGGCAGTACTTC
16 NA TRBJ2-7 TRBD2 TRBV11-2 CASSLDWTSGRYEQYF TGTGCCAGCAGCTTAGATTGGACTAGCGGGAGATACGAGCAGTACTTC
14 NA TRBJ1-5 TRBD1 TRBV7-9 CASSPRDSLQPQHF TGTGCCAGCAGCCCGAGGGACAGTCTACAGCCCCAGCATTTT
15 NA TRBJ2-2 TRBD1 TRBV11-2 CASSLGRGCAGELFF TGTGCCAGCAGCTTGGGCAGGGGGTGTGCCGGGGAGCTGTTTTTT
14 NA TRBJ2-7 TRBD1 TRBV5-1 CASSPGQGIYEQYF TGCGCCAGCAGCCCGGGACAGGGAATCTACGAGCAGTACTTC
14 once TRBJ2-1 NA TRBV5-4 CASSDPGGYNEQFF TGTGCCAGCAGCGACCCTGGCGGATACAATGAGCAGTTCTTC
14 NA TRBJ2-5 TRBD1 TRBV2 CASRVGQEGETQYF TGTGCCAGCAGGGTGGGACAGGAGGGAGAGACCCAGTACTTC
15 NA TRBJ2-3 TRBD2 TRBV4-1 CASSQDGGDTDTQYF TGCGCCAGCAGCCAAGATGGGGGGGACACAGATACGCAGTATTTT
14 NA TRBJ2-7 NA TRBV28 CASSPLTGPYEQYF TGTGCCAGCAGTCCCCTAACAGGGCCTTACGAGCAGTACTTC
16 once TRBJ2-5 TRBD2 TRBV6-1 CASSDLGLAPLETQYF TGTGCCAGCAGTGATCTGGGACTAGCACCCTTAGAGACCCAGTACTTC
16 NA TRBJ1-5 TRBD1 TRBV10-3 CAISEFDRGTNQPQHF TGTGCCATCAGTGAGTTTGACAGGGGCACGAATCAGCCCCAGCATTTT
17 once TRBJ2-1 NA TRBV6-1 CASSEAPWLAVYNEQFF TGTGCCAGCAGTGAAGCGCCCTGGCTAGCCGTCTACAATGAGCAGTTCTTC
15 few TRBJ1-5 NA TRBV5-6 CASSSALSGNQPQHF TGTGCCAGCAGCTCCGCTCTGTCAGGCAATCAGCCCCAGCATTTT
15 NA TRBJ2-5 NA TRBV4-3 CASSQLGGRMETQYF TGCGCCAGCAGCCAACTCGGTGGTCGAATGGAGACCCAGTACTTC
16 NA TRBJ1-1 TRBD1 TRBV2 CASSDGQGRRDTEAFF TGTGCCAGCAGTGATGGACAGGGGAGACGGGACACTGAAGCTTTCTTT
16 NA TRBJ2-7 NA TRBV30 CAWSGPPTRGSYEQYF TGTGCCTGGAGTGGCCCCCCCACCCGGGGCTCCTACGAGCAGTACTTC
11 once TRBJ2-3 NA TRBV20-1 CSAIALDTQYF TGCAGTGCTATAGCGCTAGATACGCAGTATTTT
14 once TRBJ1-2 NA TRBV5-4 CASSAGRGWDGYTF TGTGCCAGCAGCGCCGGGAGGGGCTGGGATGGCTACACCTTC
13 NA TRBJ2-7 NA TRBV29-1 CSVAQGLACEQYF TGCAGCGTTGCCCAGGGTCTGGCGTGCGAGCAGTACTTC
17 NA TRBJ1-1 NA TRBV5-1 CASSRTGPGVRNTEAFF TGCGCCAGCAGCCGAACCGGACCAGGGGTGAGGAACACTGAAGCTTTCTTT
14 NA TRBJ1-5 TRBD1 TRBV5-1 CASSRDSGTQPQHF TGCGCCAGCAGCCGGGACAGTGGGACTCAGCCCCAGCATTTT
14 NA TRBJ2-7 NA TRBV14 CASSQGQLPYEQYF TGTGCCAGCAGCCAAGGGCAGTTGCCCTACGAGCAGTACTTC
15 NA TRBJ2-7 NA TRBV6-5 CASSYPRRGALEQYF TGTGCCAGCAGTTACCCCCGGCGCGGGGCTCTCGAGCAGTACTTC
17 NA TRBJ2-6 TRBD1 TRBV4-3 CASAPGQGSSGANVLTF TGCGCCAGCGCCCCGGGACAGGGAAGCTCTGGGGCCAACGTCCTGACTTTC
17 NA TRBJ2-7 TRBD2 TRBV4-3 CASSLWTSGGTFYEQYF TGCGCCAGCAGCCTCTGGACTAGCGGGGGGACCTTTTACGAGCAGTACTTC